These T cell receptor beta chains were read from a single sample in a study of blood T cell repertoires in COVID-19. Sequencing was performed with immunoSEQ multiplex PCR; in TCRdb, only in-frame clones are kept and a portion is missing. The repertoire holds some 74,000 clones, roughly three quarters seen once, with about a sixth in the top ten. The sample consisted of peripheral blood. The source is a man aged 65 to 79 with active or convalescent COVID-19. CDR3s include the opening cysteine and the closing phenylalanine or tryptophan. The D gene is left open where the match is weak. A row's size may be missing; if present it is once, few, many or a size class.

>TRBD2|TRBJ2-1|TRBV5-1|.
CASSTPGTSGADEQFF
>TRBD1|TRBJ2-2|TRBV27|.
CASGYDRAPPGELFF
>TRBD2|TRBJ2-5|TRBV9|.
CASSVGTSGAQTQYF
>.|TRBJ2-3|TRBV5-1|.
CASMDSASTDTQYF
>TRBD1|TRBJ2-5|TRBV3-1/TRBV3-2|.
CASTKTMTGGLETQYF
>TRBD1|TRBJ1-1|TRBV2|.
CASRTGGLQNTEAFF
>TRBD1|TRBJ1-1|TRBV28|.
CASPPRRTGLNTEAFF
>TRBD2|TRBJ2-3|TRBV29-1|once
CSSGGADTQYF
>.|TRBJ1-1|TRBV3-1/TRBV3-2|.
CASSHGVGTEAFF
>TRBD1|TRBJ1-1|TRBV6-5|.
CASQGRGPTEAFF
>.|TRBJ1-5|TRBV4-2|few
CASSLEAGAHQPQHF
>TRBD1|TRBJ1-2|TRBV5-4|few
CASSDWTGNYGYTF